What follows describes a single TCR beta chain. Antigen specificity is unknown. The junction departs from the called germline gene at one end, perhaps through a read error. CDR1 and CDR2 from the germline V gene are LGHNA and YSLEER. The CDR3 runs 16 residues. Total RNA amounting to roughly 450 ng was the source from which TCR beta cDNA was made with a constant-region primer. Slightly modified ARM-PCR, run as three nested multiplex PCR rounds, produced the TCR beta libraries. PCR rounds one and two used TRBV1-TRBV30 forward primers with a C-beta reverse primer for 10 cycles each. TCRdb recomputed calls from the multiplex PCR reads with MiXCR, one row per CDR3 protein. The profile shows approximately 330,000 distinct CDR3 sequences, approximately 65% of them singletons. Unsorted whole blood yielded blood RNA, and germline DNA was extracted as well. The source of the sample is a study of tumor-infiltrating lymphocytes in primary liver carcinoma. Overall study context: Primary liver carcinoma in the patients was surgically resected.

Findings and caveats of the study: Tumors had a significantly higher top-250-clone fraction than blood (p = 0.039).

The sample taken for sequencing was peripheral blood. This chain uses TRBV4-3 with TRBJ2-1; D possibly corresponds to TRBD1 (6 bases). The source is a man aged 35-49 years with primary liver carcinoma and hepatitis B virus infection. In nucleotides, the CDR3 is TGCGTCAGCAGCCCCGCGTATGGGGGCCTTCACAATGAGCAGTTCTTC. Translation gives CVSSPAYGGLHNEQFF.